The T cell receptor (beta chain) under discussion was sequenced for a study of identical twins (dated by TCRdb to 2016 to 2017). In the study overall: To test whether fetal clonotypes persist, this study deep-sequenced TCR alpha and beta repertoires from monozygotic twins, from unrelated adults of various ages, and from cord blood. To rule out contamination, the twin experiments were replicated at different times with different library preparation protocols. General study outcomes and caveats: Fewer insertions were carried by abundant cord blood beta clonotypes; a weaker similar trend was observed in young adult naive repertoires, while no such trend was observed in memory repertoires. Compared with coincidental sharing between unrelated individuals, out-of-frame TCR alpha sequences shared between twins had an excess of sequences with low generation probability. In beta out-of-frame sequences, excess twin sharing was weaker, because having fewer shared sequences lowered the signal-to-noise ratio. Zero-insertion analyses could be partly confounded by invariant T cells such as MAIT and iNKT, although diverse VJ usage argued against such confounding for most clonotypes. Because the same donors could not be followed over many years, the conclusions depended on cross-sectional statistical analysis. Out-of-frame TCR alpha sharing in monozygotic twins was systematically underestimated by recombination models, whereas sharing between unrelated individuals was in agreement with the recombination models.

Only healthy Caucasian donors were included. Three pairs of female monozygotic twins, all aged about 18 to 30 years, were included in the twin cohort. RNA for TCR libraries was isolated from peripheral blood mononuclear cells. This clonotype showed up many times. It has no known antigen specificity. Base qualities are not at hand, and no much larger clone is one base apart. The library was obtained by 5' RACE. The sequencing machine was an Illumina HiSeq 2000. A universal primer binding site was introduced by template switching, and a unique molecular identifier was present in the final cDNA, enabling accurate counting of TCR cDNA molecules. First-strand cDNA for TCR alpha and beta chains was synthesized from specific primers in the conserved constant-segment region. Each cDNA library was double barcoded, with a SMART-Mk sample barcode plus Illumina barcodes, to control for contamination. Two successive PCR steps introduced TruSeq adapter sequences along with Illumina sample barcodes. TCR alpha and beta cDNA libraries were sequenced on the Illumina HiSeq platform with custom primers. Regarding the original processing steps: MiGEC was used to process raw reads and extract unique molecular identifiers, and MiXCR was used to find CDR3 positions. For each individual, recombination models were inferred using an EM algorithm with the repgenHMM and IGoR tools. Shared clonotypes were analyzed with the tcR package in R, and sharing was normalized by the product of cloneset sizes. To study raw recombination without the effects of thymic and clonal selection, out-of-frame nonproductive sequences were analyzed. The public reads were reprocessed in TCRdb via fastp at Q25 and MiXCR, keeping in-frame beta chains. CDR3 protein duplicates are merged, each entry listing the most common genes and DNA. None of the V and J calls come from the authors' own analysis; TCRdb made them. In all, the sample holds over 550,000 distinct CDR3 sequences, and about 7.6% of those were seen once. The top ten constitute 1.6% of the sample.

The junction shows trimming of 6 bases on V and 8 bases on J, plus 13 bases between the germline ends. Via the germline V gene (reference sequence), CDR1 is DFQATT and CDR2 SNEGSKA. The CDR3 numbers 11 residues from cysteine through phenylalanine. Only the CDR3 part of the read is kept: 33 bases, read in frame from the first base. These same data were also listed under a study on yellow fever vaccine responses in identical twins. Drawing on the second study: According to the authors, in identical twins the way T cells responded to vaccination appeared partly convergent and partly personalized. The study precisely tracked vaccine-responding T cell clones in identical twins.

The chain couples TRBV20-1 to TRBJ1-2, and TRBD1 may be the D gene, going by 5 matching bases. Material: PBMCs. This clonotype was obtained from a young woman in good health. CDR3 loop: CSATTVSGYTF. The nucleotides read TGCAGTGCGACGACAGTATCCGGCTACACCTTC.